A selection of T cell receptor beta chains follows, all from one sample in a study of T-cell memory formation after mild COVID-19. TCRdb passed the 5' RACE reads through MiXCR, listing each CDR3 protein once. The sample includes about 430,000 distinct CDR3 sequences, roughly 18% of them seen just once. Sequenced input: PBMCs or a T cell subset sorted from them (not recorded which). The receptors shown here come from a man between 18 and 35 years old who had mild COVID-19 (a few samples of this study predate the infection). Cell type and time point are not known. Each CDR3 is given with its conserved first and last residue. A D gene is named only where the DNA matches it firmly. Rows give clone size only sometimes, using once, few, many, or a class for an expanded clone.

D	V	size	J	DNA	CDR3
TRBD1	TRBV7-9	few	TRBJ2-1	TGTGCCAGCAGCCCCCGGGACAGGGCCCATGAGCAGTTCTTC	CASSPRDRAHEQFF
TRBD2	TRBV9	few	TRBJ2-2	TGTGCCAGCAGCGTATTTAGCGGGGTTGCGAACACCGGGGAGCTGTTTTTT	CASSVFSGVANTGELFF
NA	TRBV28	NA	TRBJ1-2	TGTGCCAGCAGTTTAACTACTTCCTATGGCTACACCTTC	CASSLTTSYGYTF
NA	TRBV5-1	NA	TRBJ1-4	TGCGCCAGCAGCTCGACAGCCCATGCAACTAATGAAAAACTGTTTTTT	CASSSTAHATNEKLFF
NA	TRBV6-6	NA	TRBJ2-5	TGTGCCAGCAGCTTTAGAGGGACCCCCGGCGGGGAGACCCAGTACTTC	CASSFRGTPGGETQYF
NA	TRBV30	NA	TRBJ1-2	TGTGCCTGGAGTTACGTCTCTGGCTACACCTTC	CAWSYVSGYTF
TRBD1	TRBV12-3/TRBV12-4	few	TRBJ1-1	TGTGCCAGCAGGCCCGGGACAGCTAACACTGAAGCTTTCTTT	CASRPGTANTEAFF
TRBD1	TRBV18	few	TRBJ2-5	TGTGCCAGCTCACCACGGTTGGGACAGAAACAAGAGACCCAGTACTTC	CASSPRLGQKQETQYF
NA	TRBV29-1	NA	TRBJ2-1	TGCAGCGGAGGGAAGAATGAGCAGTTCTTC	CSGGKNEQFF
TRBD1	TRBV5-1	NA	TRBJ1-1	TGCGCCAGCAGCGCGGGGACAGGCGCCATGAACACTGAAGCTTTCTTT	CASSAGTGAMNTEAFF
NA	TRBV28	NA	TRBJ2-4	TGTGCCAGCAGTTTAAGTTACATTCAGTACTTC	CASSLSYIQYF
TRBD1	TRBV4-3	few	TRBJ1-1	TGCGCCAGCAAGATGGACAGGAATACGATGAACACTGAAGCTTTCTTT	CASKMDRNTMNTEAFF
NA	TRBV5-1	many	TRBJ1-3	TGCGCCAGCAGCTTGAATGGGGATCGCAGCTCTGGAAACACCATATATTTT	CASSLNGDRSSGNTIYF
NA	TRBV20-1	few	TRBJ1-5	TGCAGTGCTAGACCCATAAATCATAGCAATCAGCCCCAGCATTTT	CSARPINHSNQPQHF
TRBD2	TRBV6-5	few	TRBJ2-3	TGTGCCAGCAGTTACTCAGCCGCTAGCGGGGGATATGATACGCAGTATTTT	CASSYSAASGGYDTQYF
TRBD1	TRBV7-8	NA	TRBJ1-6	TGTGCCAGCAGCCCGGACAGGGGCCGATATTCACCCCTCCACTTT	CASSPDRGRYSPLHF
NA	TRBV7-2	few	TRBJ1-6	TGTGCCAGCAGCATGGTGCGGGCTTTGTCACCCCTCCACTTT	CASSMVRALSPLHF
TRBD1	TRBV10-3	NA	TRBJ1-5	TGTGCCATCAGTGAATCCGGGACAGATCAGCCCCAGCATTTT	CAISESGTDQPQHF
NA	TRBV29-1	few	TRBJ1-1	TGCAGCGTTGAGAATCCGGTGAACACTGAAGCTTTCTTT	CSVENPVNTEAFF
TRBD2	TRBV7-2	few	TRBJ2-5	TGTGCCAGCAGCTTAGGGGCCAAGCGGGGAGTCCAAGAGACCCAGTACTTC	CASSLGAKRGVQETQYF
NA	TRBV7-9	NA	TRBJ1-2	TGTGCCAGCAGCTTAGAGGTCGACACACCCTATGGCTACACCTTC	CASSLEVDTPYGYTF
NA	TRBV6-1	few	TRBJ2-2	TGTGCCAGCAGTAGGACACACCGAATGAACACCGGGGAGCTGTTTTTT	CASSRTHRMNTGELFF
NA	TRBV4-2	NA	TRBJ2-1	TGTGCCAGCAGCCAAGGACAAACTCCGTGGAATGAGCAGTTCTTC	CASSQGQTPWNEQFF
TRBD1	TRBV5-1	NA	TRBJ1-4	TGCGCCAGCAGCAGAGGACAGGGAAGATTGAGTGAAAAACTGTTTTTT	CASSRGQGRLSEKLFF
TRBD1	TRBV9	NA	TRBJ2-3	TGTGCCAGCAGCGTGGCCGGGACAGACATTGGGGATACGCAGTATTTT	CASSVAGTDIGDTQYF
NA	TRBV9	NA	TRBJ2-7	TGTGCCAGCAGCGCCGCAATTGGTCCCGAGCAGTACTTC	CASSAAIGPEQYF
NA	TRBV5-6	NA	TRBJ1-1	TGTGCCAGCAGCTTTGGTACTGAAGCTTTCTTT	CASSFGTEAFF
NA	TRBV12-3/TRBV12-4	NA	TRBJ1-1	TGTGCCAGCAGTTGGCAGGGTACTATGAACACTGAAGCTTTCTTT	CASSWQGTMNTEAFF
TRBD2	TRBV5-1	few	TRBJ2-1	TGCGCCAGCAGCTTGACCGGGACTAGGGGCTACAATGAGCAGTTCTTC	CASSLTGTRGYNEQFF
TRBD1	TRBV6-6	NA	TRBJ1-2	TGTGCCAGCAGTTACTCTGGACAGGGGGCCCCCGGGGGTGGCTACACCTTC	CASSYSGQGAPGGGYTF
NA	TRBV10-3	NA	TRBJ1-5	TGTGCCATCAGCGCCACAGGGTTGAGCAATCAGCCCCAGCATTTT	CAISATGLSNQPQHF
NA	TRBV5-1	few	TRBJ2-3	TGCGCCAGCAGCGTCTTCGGAACGGGGGGCCCCCCAGATACGCAGTATTTT	CASSVFGTGGPPDTQYF
NA	TRBV10-2	few	TRBJ2-3	TGCGCCAGCAGTGGGACCACAGATACGCAGTATTTT	CASSGTTDTQYF
NA	TRBV5-6	NA	TRBJ1-5	TGTGCCAGCAGTTTTGATCTCAATCAGCCCCAGCATTTT	CASSFDLNQPQHF
NA	TRBV6-2/TRBV6-3	few	TRBJ2-5	TGTGCCAGCAGTTCATACCGGGACGAAGAGACCCAGTACTTC	CASSSYRDEETQYF
TRBD2	TRBV4-2	NA	TRBJ2-3	TGTGCCAGCAGCCATGAAGGGACTAGCGGGGCCCTTAGCACAGATACGCAGTATTTT	CASSHEGTSGALSTDTQYF
NA	TRBV28	NA	TRBJ2-2	TGTGCCACTTTCAGGGAGGACACCGGGGAGCTGTTTTTT	CATFREDTGELFF
TRBD1	TRBV27	NA	TRBJ2-4	TGTGCCAGCAGCCCCGGGACAGTTGGATACATTCAGTACTTC	CASSPGTVGYIQYF
NA	TRBV7-2	NA	TRBJ2-3	TGTGCCAGCACCCGAACCCCGGATACGCAGTATTTT	CASTRTPDTQYF
NA	TRBV7-2	few	TRBJ1-5	TGTGCCAGCAGCTTAGGGCCGGACAATCAGCCCCAGCATTTT	CASSLGPDNQPQHF
NA	TRBV4-3	NA	TRBJ2-6	TGCGCCAGCAGCCAAGGGAGTCAAGCCTACTCTGGGGCCAACGTCCTGACTTTC	CASSQGSQAYSGANVLTF
NA	TRBV4-1	few	TRBJ1-5	TGCGCCAGCAGCCACGACCAGACAGTTAGCAATCAGCCCCAGCATTTT	CASSHDQTVSNQPQHF
TRBD1	TRBV10-3	few	TRBJ1-1	TGTGCCATCAGTGAGCCGACCGGGACAGGGGGTTACGCTGAAGCTTTCTTT	CAISEPTGTGGYAEAFF